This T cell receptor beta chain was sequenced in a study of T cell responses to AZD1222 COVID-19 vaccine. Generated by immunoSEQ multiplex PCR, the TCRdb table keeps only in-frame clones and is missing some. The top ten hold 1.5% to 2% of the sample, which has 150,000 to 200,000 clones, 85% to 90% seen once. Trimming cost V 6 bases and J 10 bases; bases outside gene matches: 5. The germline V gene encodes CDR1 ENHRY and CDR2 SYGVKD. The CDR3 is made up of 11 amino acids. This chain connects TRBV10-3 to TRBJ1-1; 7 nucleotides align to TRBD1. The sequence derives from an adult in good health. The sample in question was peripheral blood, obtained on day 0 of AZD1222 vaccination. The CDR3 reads CAISTGEGAFF. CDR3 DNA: TGTGCCATCAGCACAGGGGAAGGAGCTTTCTTT.